Listed here is a single T cell receptor beta chain. The data were taken from a study of blood T cell repertoires in COVID-19. About the research overall: Acute-phase and convalescent COVID-19 samples originated in the United States, Italy and Spain.

How the authors handled the data: The authors estimated nucleated cell counts from reference gene primer amplification. TCRdb's table, derived via immunoSEQ multiplex PCR, lists solely in-frame clones and lacks some. V and J calls and clone size are given by that table; D and trimming were obtained from the DNA. This table has over 200,000 clones, approximately 86% appearing once. Germline V gene lookup returns CDR1 SEHNR and CDR2 FQNEAQ (reference sequence). The CDR3 sequence is 16 residues long. The V gene lost 5 bases and the J gene lost 7 bases, with 24 bases spanning the gap. The specimen sequenced was peripheral blood. This sequence joins TRBV7-9 and TRBJ2-7; the D gene is possibly TRBD2 (6 bases). The clonotype was recovered from a woman under 40 who had recovered from COVID-19. The CDR3 DNA is TGTGCCAGCAGCCCGCCGATGGGGGTAGCGGTATGGGAGCAGTACTTC. Translated: CASSPPMGVAVWEQYF. Looking up the rest from reference TRBV7-9 and TRBJ2-7 gives the full variable domain: DTGVSQNPRHKITKRGQNVTFRCDPISEHNRLYWYRQTLGQGPEFLTYFQNEAQLEKSRLLSDRFSAERPKGSFSTLEIQRTEQGDSAMYLCASSPPMGVAVWEQYFGPGTRLTVT.